This TCR beta chain was observed in a study of T cells after yellow fever vaccination. Study conclusions and caveats: Subsequent to the booster, the majority of primary-vaccination clones reappeared (around 95% CD4, 88% CD8).

This CDR3 contains 15 residues. Per germline, CDR1 MGHRA and CDR2 YSYEKL. Between the trimmed V and J ends, which lost 1 base and 1 base, there was a span of 10 bases. Concerning this clonotype: The antigen is not known.

Each CDR3 protein is one row after TCRdb ran MiXCR on the 5' RACE reads. The repertoire holds about 350,000 distinct CDR3 sequences, with approximately 12% as singletons. The specimen was CD4+ T cells sorted from PBMCs, collected 15 days after the yellow fever booster vaccination. The chain couples TRBV4-1 to TRBJ2-5; D unclear. The TCR was taken from a man aged 18 to 30 who received the YFV17D yellow fever vaccine. The CDR3 here is CASSQGTTLQETQYF. The CDR3 bases are TGCGCCAGCAGCCAAGGGACGACACTCCAAGAGACCCAGTACTTC.